This entry is about one TCR beta chain. What it binds is not known. CDR3 size: 15 residues. The germline gives CDR1 SGDLS, CDR2 YYNGEE. The record originates from a study of T cells expressing NK-cell markers. Whole-study results and caveats: There remained a lack of clarity about HCMV specificity of expanded NKG2C+ T cell clones. NKG2C+ dominant clonotypes from 5 to 7 donors made up about 1.0-8% of CD8+ T cells.

TCRdb re-called the 5' RACE reads; one entry per CDR3 protein, DNA not given. The ten top clones account for 9.5% to 12%, within a sample of 300,000 to 500,000 distinct CDR3 sequences. The specimen sequenced was blood T cells: a sorted CD56 or NKG2C T cell subset, CD4+ or CD8+ T cells, or bulk PBMC T cells (not recorded which). This receptor was identified in a woman aged 45 to 65 in good health. V and J are TRBV9 and TRBJ2-7; no DNA is available, so the TRBD2 call from TCRdb remains unchecked. This chain's CDR3 is CASSVAGGGTYEQYF.